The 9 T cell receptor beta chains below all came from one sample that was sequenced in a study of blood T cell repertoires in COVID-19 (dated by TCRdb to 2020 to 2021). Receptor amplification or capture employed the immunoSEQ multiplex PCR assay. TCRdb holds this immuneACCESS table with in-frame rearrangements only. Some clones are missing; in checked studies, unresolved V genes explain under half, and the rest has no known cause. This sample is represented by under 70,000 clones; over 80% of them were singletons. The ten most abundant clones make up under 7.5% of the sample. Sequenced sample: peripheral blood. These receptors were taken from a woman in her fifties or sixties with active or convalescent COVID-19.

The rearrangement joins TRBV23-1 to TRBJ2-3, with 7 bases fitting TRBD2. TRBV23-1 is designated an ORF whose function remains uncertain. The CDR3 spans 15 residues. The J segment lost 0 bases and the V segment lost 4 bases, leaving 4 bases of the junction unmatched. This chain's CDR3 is CASSRLAESTDTQYF. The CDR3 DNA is TGCGCCAGCAGTCGTCTAGCGGAAAGCACAGATACGCAGTATTTT.

Here the CDR3 reads CASSLAGRGNEKLFF. The CDR3, as DNA: TGTGCCAGCAGTTTGGCGGGTCGTGGAAATGAAAAACTGTTTTTT. The chain employs TRBV28 and TRBJ1-4; D gene ambiguous. Trimming removed 3 bases at V and 5 bases at J, with 13 bases between. This CDR3 is built from 15 residues. In germline, CDR1 is MDHEN, CDR2 SYDVKM.

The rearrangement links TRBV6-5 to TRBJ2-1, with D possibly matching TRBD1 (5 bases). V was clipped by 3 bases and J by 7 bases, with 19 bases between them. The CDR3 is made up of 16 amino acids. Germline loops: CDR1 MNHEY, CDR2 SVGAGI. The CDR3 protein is CASSYSRAPRANEQFF. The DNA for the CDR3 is TGTGCCAGCAGTTATAGTAGGGCTCCCAGGGCAAATGAGCAGTTCTTC.

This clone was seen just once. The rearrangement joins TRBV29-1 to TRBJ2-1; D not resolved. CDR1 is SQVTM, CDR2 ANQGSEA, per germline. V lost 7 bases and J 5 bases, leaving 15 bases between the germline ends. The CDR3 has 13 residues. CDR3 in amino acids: CSAAAETHNEQFF. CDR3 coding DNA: TGCAGCGCCGCGGCCGAAACTCACAATGAGCAGTTCTTC.

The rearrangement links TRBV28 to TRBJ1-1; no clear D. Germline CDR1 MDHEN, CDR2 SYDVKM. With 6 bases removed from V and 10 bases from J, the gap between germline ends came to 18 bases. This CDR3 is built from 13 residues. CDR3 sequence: CASSPGKGGVAFF. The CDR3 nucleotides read TGTGCCAGCAGCCCCGGGAAGGGAGGTGTAGCTTTCTTT.

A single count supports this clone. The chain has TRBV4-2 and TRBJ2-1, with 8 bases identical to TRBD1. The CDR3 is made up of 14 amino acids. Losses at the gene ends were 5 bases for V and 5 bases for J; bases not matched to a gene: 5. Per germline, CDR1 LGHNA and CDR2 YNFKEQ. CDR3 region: CASSYGDRNNEQFF. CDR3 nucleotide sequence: TGTGCCAGCAGCTATGGGGACAGGAACAATGAGCAGTTCTTC.

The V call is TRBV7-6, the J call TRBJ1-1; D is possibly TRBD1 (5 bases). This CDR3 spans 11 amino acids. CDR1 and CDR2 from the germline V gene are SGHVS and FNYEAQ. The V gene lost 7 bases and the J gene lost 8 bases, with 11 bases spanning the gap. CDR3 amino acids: CASNPGYEAFF. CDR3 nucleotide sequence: TGTGCCAGCAATCCAGGGTACGAAGCTTTCTTT.

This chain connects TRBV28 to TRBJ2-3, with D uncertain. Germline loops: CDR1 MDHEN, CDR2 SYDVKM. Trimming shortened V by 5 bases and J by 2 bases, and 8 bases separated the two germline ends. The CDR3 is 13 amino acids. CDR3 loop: CASSSPNTDTQYF. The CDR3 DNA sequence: TGTGCCAGCAGTAGCCCCAACACAGATACGCAGTATTTT.

The CDR3 DNA follows: TGCAGTGCGAGGACAGTTGATGGCTACACCTTC. This sequence encodes CSARTVDGYTF. The chain is built from TRBV20-1 and TRBJ1-2; D perhaps matches TRBD1 (6 bases). Trimming left V 6 bases short and J 6 bases short, with 11 bases between. The germline V gene has CDR1 DFQATT and CDR2 SNEGSKA (reference sequence). CDR3 length: 11 amino acids.